This TCR beta chain was identified during a study of blood T cells in healthy people across ages (dated by TCRdb to between 2015 and 2017). About the full investigation: In model experiments, roughly one uniquely barcoded TCR beta cDNA molecule per two T cells was captured by template switching. To avoid experimental bias, donors of different ages were distributed randomly across sequencing lanes. Two additional independent replicas of 1 million unique cDNA reads from the same blood draw were analyzed for two donors (one aged 18 to 30 and one aged 80 or older). Age-related changes in TCR beta repertoire diversity were measured in the study by deep sequencing normalized with unique cDNA molecular identifiers. Donors were grouped into four age groups: young (average roughly 16 years), middle-aged (less than 40), aged (around 56) and long-lived (around 80). Beyond this particular receptor, the publication reports: Since profiling was done on bulk unsorted PBMCs, naive and antigen-experienced compartments could not be conclusively compared. Total diversity estimates from one million sequenced T cells were considered lower bounds and underestimates. Because donor CMV infection status was unknown, age-related changes in expanded clonotypes were potentially confounded. The long-lived group showed more naive CD4+ T cells, fewer expanded clones and increased TCR diversity than the aged group, suggesting age selection. Observed TCR beta diversity per million T cells fell roughly linearly with age, and a significant reduction was already apparent by age roughly 40. Observed TCR beta diversity correlated strongly with the percentage of naive T cells measured by flow cytometry.

CDR1 and CDR2, looked up from the germline V gene, are ENHRY and SYGVKD. There are 13 amino acids in the CDR3, from cysteine to phenylalanine inclusive. CDR3 DNA is the only sequence kept; it has 39 bases, read in frame from the first base. Clipping removes 2 bases from V and 10 bases from J, with 3 as the unmatched junction base count. The library came from 5' RACE. Reads for this sample came from an Illumina HiSeq 2500. A second about 7 to 12 cycle PCR used a sample-barcoded 5' primer and a J-beta primer mix. Each TCR beta cDNA molecule received a unique molecular identifier from a template-switch 5' adaptor carrying 12 random nucleotides. At least 2.5 million CDR3-containing paired-end reads were obtained from each sample. All of the RNA was converted into first-strand cDNA using the Mint cDNA synthesis kit, with a TRBC-specific oligonucleotide serving as the primer. All cDNA was treated with uracil-DNA glycosylase and then went through a first 18-cycle PCR with the universal primers M1SS and BC2_uni_R. The authors' analysis ran thus. Normalization of each sample was performed by random selection of 1 million high-quality reads, each carrying a distinct molecular identifier. Instead of being binned into consensus sequences, reads with shared molecular identifiers were discarded. CDR3 identification, clonotype clustering and error correction used MiTCR with a Q25 quality threshold and the strictest error-elimination algorithm. A nonparametric unseen species model with Euler transformation was used to estimate lower-bound total TCR beta diversity. TCRdb's own reprocessing of the public reads used fastp at Q25 and MiXCR and kept productive beta chains. CDR3 protein duplicates are merged, each entry listing the most common genes and DNA. The authors' filters were not applied to this entry. For this sample the table gives approximately 880,000 distinct CDR3 sequences, of which 48% were detected only once. Jointly, the top ten make up 10% to 15% of the sample.

The donors were about 40 Caucasian individuals from Russia, aged 6 to 90 years, who were systemically healthy. About 9.1 milliliters of peripheral blood were collected from each donor into EDTA-treated Vacutainer tubes. Ficoll-Paque density-gradient centrifugation was used to isolate PBMCs, with at least 7 million obtained per sample. Total RNA was extracted from PBMCs with Trizol reagent, with at least 5 micrograms obtained per sample. The percentages of naive CD45RAhigh/CD27high T cells were determined by flow cytometry on a PBMC aliquot from every donor. This clonotype was seen only a few times. Its antigen is still unknown. Per-nucleotide qualities are absent, and no much larger clonotype sits a single base away.

Rearrangement joined TRBV10-3 to TRBJ1-4; 8 junctional bases match TRBD1. The TCR sequence derives from a man aged 25-40 years in good health. The sequencing input was blood. The DNA is as follows: TGTGCCATCAGTGAGGGGACAGGTGGAAAACTGTTTTTT. Translated, it gives CAISEGTGGKLFF.